Detailed here is one T cell receptor beta chain. These data are taken from a study of T cells and copy number aberrations in small-cell lung cancer. Trimming took 3 bases from V and 12 from J; bases not matched to a gene: 11. The CDR3 is made up of 15 amino acids. Germline V gene sequence: CDR1 SGHAT, CDR2 FQNNGV. Only in-frame clones appear in the TCRdb table, and some are missing; sequencing was by immunoSEQ multiplex PCR. Here the sample spans 500 to 650 clones, roughly 90% being singletons. This receptor was identified in a man aged 55 to 70 with small cell lung cancer. The chain links TRBV11-2 to TRBJ1-6; 7 bases are shared with TRBD1. The sequenced sample was tumor tissue. CDR3 coding DNA: TGTGCCAGCAGCTTCCTGGGACAGAGTGATTTACCCCTCCACTTT. This translates into CASSFLGQSDLPLHF.